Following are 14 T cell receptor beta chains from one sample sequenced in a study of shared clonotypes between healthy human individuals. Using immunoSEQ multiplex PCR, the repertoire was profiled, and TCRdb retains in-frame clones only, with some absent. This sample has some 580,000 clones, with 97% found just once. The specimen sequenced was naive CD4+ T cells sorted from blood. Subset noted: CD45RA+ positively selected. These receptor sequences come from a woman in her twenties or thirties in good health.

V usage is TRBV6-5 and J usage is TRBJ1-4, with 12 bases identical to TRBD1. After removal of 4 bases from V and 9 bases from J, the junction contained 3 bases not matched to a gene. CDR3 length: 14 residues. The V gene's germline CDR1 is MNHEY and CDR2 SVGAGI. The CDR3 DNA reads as TGTGCCAGCAGTTCCGGGACAGGGGGCAAAAAACTGTTTTTT. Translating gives CASSSGTGGKKLFF.

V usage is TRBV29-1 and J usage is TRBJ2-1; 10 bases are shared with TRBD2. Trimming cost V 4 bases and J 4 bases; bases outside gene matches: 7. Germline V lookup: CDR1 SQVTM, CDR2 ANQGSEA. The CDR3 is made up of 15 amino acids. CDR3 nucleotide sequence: TGCAGCGTTGGAGCCGGGACTAGCGAGTACAATGAGCAGTTCTTC. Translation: CSVGAGTSEYNEQFF.

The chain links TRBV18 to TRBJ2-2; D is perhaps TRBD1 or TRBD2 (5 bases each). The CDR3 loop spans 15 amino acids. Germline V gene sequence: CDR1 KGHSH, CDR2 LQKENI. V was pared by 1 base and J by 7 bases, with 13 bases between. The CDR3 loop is CASSPRGSAVGELFF. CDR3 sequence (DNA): TGTGCCAGCTCACCACGGGGGAGCGCGGTCGGGGAGCTGTTTTTT. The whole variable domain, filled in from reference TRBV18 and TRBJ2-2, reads NAGVMQNPRHLVRRRGQEARLRCSPMKGHSHVYWYRQLPEEGLKFMVYLQKENIIDESGMPKERFSAEFPKEGPSILRIQQVVRGDSAAYFCASSPRGSAVGELFFGEGSRLTVL.

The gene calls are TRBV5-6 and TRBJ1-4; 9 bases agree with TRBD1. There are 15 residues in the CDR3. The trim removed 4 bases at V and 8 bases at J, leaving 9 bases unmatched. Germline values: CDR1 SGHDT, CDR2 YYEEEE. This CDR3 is CASSIGQGSGEKLFF. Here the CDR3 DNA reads TGTGCCAGCAGCATTGGACAGGGGAGCGGGGAAAAACTGTTTTTT.

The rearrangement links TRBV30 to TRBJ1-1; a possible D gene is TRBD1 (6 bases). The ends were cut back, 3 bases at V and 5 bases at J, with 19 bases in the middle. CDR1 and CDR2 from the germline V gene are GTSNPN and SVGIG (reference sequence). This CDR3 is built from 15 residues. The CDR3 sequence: CAWSPFPTGRTEAFF. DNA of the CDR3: TGTGCCTGGAGCCCATTCCCGACAGGCCGGACTGAAGCTTTCTTT.

DNA for the CDR3: TGTGCCAGCAGTTTAGTGGGGGGCAAACTGTTTTTT. Its translation is CASSLVGGKLFF. The rearrangement links TRBV28 to TRBJ1-4, with a weak D call TRBD1 (6 bases). There are 12 residues in the CDR3. The V end was cut by 2 bases, the J end by 11 bases, with 9 bases between. The germline V gene encodes CDR1 MDHEN and CDR2 SYDVKM.

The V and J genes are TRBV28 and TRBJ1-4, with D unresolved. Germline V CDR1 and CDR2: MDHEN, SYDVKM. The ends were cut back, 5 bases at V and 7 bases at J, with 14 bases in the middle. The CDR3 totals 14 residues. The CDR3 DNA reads TGTGCCAGCAGTCGACTTCGGGGTCCTGAAAAACTGTTTTTT. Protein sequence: CASSRLRGPEKLFF. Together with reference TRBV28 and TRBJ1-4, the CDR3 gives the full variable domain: DVKVTQSSRYLVKRTGEKVFLECVQDMDHENMFWYRQDPGLGLRLIYFSYDVKMKEKGDIPEGYSVSREKKERFSLILESASTNQTSMYLCASSRLRGPEKLFFGSGTQLSVL.

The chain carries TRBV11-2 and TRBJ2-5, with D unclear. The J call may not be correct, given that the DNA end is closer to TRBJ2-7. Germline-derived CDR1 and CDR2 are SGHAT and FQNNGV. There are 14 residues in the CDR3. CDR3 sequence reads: CASSLEVVSNEQYF. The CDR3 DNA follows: TGTGCCAGCAGCTTAGAGGTGGTTAGCAACGAGCAGTACTTC.

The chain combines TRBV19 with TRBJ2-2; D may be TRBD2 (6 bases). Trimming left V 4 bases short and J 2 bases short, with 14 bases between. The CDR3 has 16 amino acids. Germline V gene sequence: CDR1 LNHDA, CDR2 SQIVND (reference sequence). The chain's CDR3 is CASSKPWTTNTGELFF. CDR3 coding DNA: TGTGCCAGTAGTAAACCATGGACTACAAACACCGGGGAGCTGTTTTTT.

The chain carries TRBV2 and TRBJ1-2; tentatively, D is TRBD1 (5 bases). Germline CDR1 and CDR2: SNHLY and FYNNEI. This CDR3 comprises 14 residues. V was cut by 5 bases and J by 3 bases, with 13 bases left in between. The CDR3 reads CASSRQGRDYGYTF. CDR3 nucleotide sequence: TGTGCCAGCAGTCGGCAGGGAAGGGACTATGGCTACACCTTC.

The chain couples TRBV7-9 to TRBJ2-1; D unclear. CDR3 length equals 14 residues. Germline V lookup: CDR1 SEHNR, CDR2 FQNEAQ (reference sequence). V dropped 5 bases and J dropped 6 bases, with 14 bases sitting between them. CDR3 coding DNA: TGTGCCAGCAGCCCGGTGGGTGGTGGCAATGAGCAGTTCTTC. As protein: CASSPVGGGNEQFF.

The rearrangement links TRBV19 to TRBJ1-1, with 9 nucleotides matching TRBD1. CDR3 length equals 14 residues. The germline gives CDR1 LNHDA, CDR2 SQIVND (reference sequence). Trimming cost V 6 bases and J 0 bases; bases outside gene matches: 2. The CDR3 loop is CASSHRGLNTEAFF. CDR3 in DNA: TGTGCCAGTAGCCACAGGGGGCTGAACACTGAAGCTTTCTTT.

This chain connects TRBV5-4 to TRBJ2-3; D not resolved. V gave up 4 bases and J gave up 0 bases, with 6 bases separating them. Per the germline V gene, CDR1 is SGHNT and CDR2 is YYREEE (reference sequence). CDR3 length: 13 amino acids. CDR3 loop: CASSTSSTDTQYF. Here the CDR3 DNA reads TGTGCCAGCAGCACCTCTAGCACAGATACGCAGTATTTT.

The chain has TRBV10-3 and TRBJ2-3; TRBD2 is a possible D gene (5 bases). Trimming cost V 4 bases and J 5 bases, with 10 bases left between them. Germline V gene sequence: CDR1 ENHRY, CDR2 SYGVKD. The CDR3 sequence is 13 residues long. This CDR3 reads CAISAGTVDTQYF. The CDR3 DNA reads TGTGCCATCAGTGCGGGAACCGTAGATACGCAGTATTTT.